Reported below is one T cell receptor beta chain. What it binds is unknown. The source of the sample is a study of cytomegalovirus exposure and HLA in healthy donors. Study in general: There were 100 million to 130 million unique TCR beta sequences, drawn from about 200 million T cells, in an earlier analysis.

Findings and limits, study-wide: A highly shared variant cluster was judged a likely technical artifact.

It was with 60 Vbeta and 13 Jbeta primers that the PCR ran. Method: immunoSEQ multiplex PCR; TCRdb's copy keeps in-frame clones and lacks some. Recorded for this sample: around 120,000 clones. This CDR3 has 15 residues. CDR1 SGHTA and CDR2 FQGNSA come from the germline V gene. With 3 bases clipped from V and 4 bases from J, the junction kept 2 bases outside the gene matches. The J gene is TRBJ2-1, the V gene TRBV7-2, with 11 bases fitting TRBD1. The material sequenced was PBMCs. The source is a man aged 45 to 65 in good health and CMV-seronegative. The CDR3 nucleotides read TGTGCCAGCAGCTTCGGGACAGGGGGTTACAATGAGCAGTTCTTC. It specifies CASSFGTGGYNEQFF.